The next 18 T cell receptor beta chains were all read from a single sample in a study of T cell responses to AZD1222 COVID-19 vaccine listed by TCRdb under 2021. Libraries came from the immunoSEQ multiplex PCR assay. TCRdb re-hosts the immuneACCESS table, in-frame sequences only. Its copies lack some clones; in the studies checked, an unresolved V gene accounts for under half of them, and the cause for the rest is not known. Counted in this sample were 120,000 or so clones; roughly 88% of them appeared once. Of the sample, roughly a quarter falls within the top ten clones. The time point label of this sample denotes: about 28 days (+/-7) after the second vaccine dose. The starting material was peripheral blood, obtained 28 days after the second AZD1222 dose. Receptor source: an adult who received the AZD1222 COVID-19 vaccine.

This clone was seen just once. CDR3 residues: CASHPRDTGELFF. The CDR3 nucleotides read TGTGCCAGCCACCCGCGGGACACCGGGGAGCTGTTTTTT. V gene TRBV19 combines with J gene TRBJ2-2; a possible D gene is TRBD2 (5 bases). Germline CDR1 and CDR2: LNHDA and SQIVND (reference sequence). V was clipped by 9 bases and J by 3 bases, with 11 bases between them. This CDR3 is built from 13 residues. Drawing the rest from reference TRBV19 and TRBJ2-2, the complete variable domain is DGGITQSPKYLFRKEGQNVTLSCEQNLNHDAMYWYRQDPGQGLRLIYYSQIVNDFQKGDIAEGYSVSREKKESFPLTVTSAQKNPTAFYLCASHPRDTGELFFGEGSRLTVL.

J is TRBJ1-5 and V is TRBV9, with a weak D call TRBD1 (5 bases). The CDR3 is made up of 14 amino acids. CDR1 is SGDLS and CDR2 is YYNGEE in the germline V gene. Trimming stripped 3 bases from V and 6 bases from J, with 13 bases between. CDR3 DNA sequence: TGTGCCAGCAGCGCAGAGGGACTCCTTCAGCCCCAGCATTTT. Its protein is CASSAEGLLQPQHF.

The rearrangement links TRBV5-5 to TRBJ1-1; 9 bases agree with TRBD1. V trimming: 2 bases; J trimming: 6 bases; junction bases outside the gene matches: 14. CDR1 and CDR2 from the germline V gene are SGHKS and YYEKEE (reference sequence). The CDR3 extends over 17 amino acids. The CDR3 protein is CASSLLRGGTGLPEAFF. In DNA, the CDR3 is TGTGCCAGCAGCTTACTCCGAGGGGGGACAGGGCTTCCTGAAGCTTTCTTT.

The rearrangement joins TRBV28 to TRBJ2-7; TRBD2 matches 8 bases. CDR3 length: 16 amino acids. The germline CDR1 and CDR2 sequences are MDHEN and SYDVKM. V shed 8 bases and J 3 bases; nucleotides not matched to a gene: 15. CDR3 in amino acids: CASLPGREQWDYEQYF. The DNA of the CDR3 is TGTGCCAGCCTTCCCGGGAGGGAACAGTGGGACTACGAGCAGTACTTC.

The chain joins TRBV10-3 to TRBJ1-2; D is undetermined. The CDR3 covers 14 residues. The V end lost 4 bases, the J end lost 4 bases, and 13 bases lay between the germline ends. Germline CDR1 is ENHRY and CDR2 is SYGVKD. The chain's CDR3 is CAISGARTGYGYTF. The CDR3 bases are TGTGCCATCAGTGGGGCTAGGACGGGCTATGGCTACACCTTC.

This chain links TRBV12-3 or TRBV12-4 with TRBJ2-7; D uncertain. The CDR3 has 13 amino acids. V lost 2 bases to trimming and J lost 4 bases, with 9 bases between them. The CDR3 DNA follows: TGTGCCAGCAGTTTATCCCCCGTGTACGAGCAGTACTTC. It translates to CASSLSPVYEQYF.

Comments on this clone: The same CDR3 also results from other DNA sequences found in this sample. V is TRBV9 and J is TRBJ2-1; the D is unclear. Germline CDR1 and CDR2: SGDLS and YYNGEE. The CDR3 runs 13 residues. V was trimmed by 2 bases and J by 6 bases, leaving 9 bases between them. CDR3 coding DNA: TGTGCCAGCAGCGTGTTGGGCGGCAATGAGCAGTTCTTC. Amino acids: CASSVLGGNEQFF. The whole variable domain, remainder taken from reference TRBV9 and TRBJ2-1, is DSGVTQTPKHLITATGQRVTLRCSPRSGDLSVYWYQQSLDQGLQFLIQYYNGEERAKGNILERFSAQQFPDLHSELNLSSLELGDSALYFCASSVLGGNEQFFGPGTRLTVL.

The chain is built from TRBV29-1 and TRBJ1-1, with D unresolved. The V end lost 8 bases, the J end lost 11 bases, and 21 bases lay between the germline ends. This CDR3 is 12 amino acids long. Germline CDR1 and CDR2: SQVTM and ANQGSEA. The CDR3 reads CSMWHRGDAAFF. DNA of the CDR3: TGCAGCATGTGGCATCGAGGAGACGCGGCTTTCTTT.

The CDR3 sequence: CASSELSAGEETQYF. The CDR3 DNA is TGTGCCAGCAGTGAACTTTCGGCGGGGGAAGAGACCCAGTACTTC. The chain uses TRBV7-9 and TRBJ2-5, with 7 bases that match TRBD2. V shed 6 bases and J 3 bases; nucleotides not matched to a gene: 10. The CDR3 is 15 amino acids. CDR1 SEHNR and CDR2 FQNEAQ come from the germline V gene (reference sequence).

The rearrangement links TRBV12-3 or TRBV12-4 to TRBJ1-2, with 9 bases that match TRBD1. The CDR3 consists of 13 residues. Germline trimming cut 7 bases from V and 7 bases from J; bases unmatched to any gene: 7. CDR3 coding DNA: TGTGCCAGCATCAGGACAGGGGCAGTTGGCTACACCTTC. Translated: CASIRTGAVGYTF.

The chain uses TRBV7-2 and TRBJ2-3; 13 positions match TRBD2. After removal of 2 bases from V and 0 bases from J, the junction contained 5 bases not matched to a gene. The CDR3 contains 18 residues. CDR1 and CDR2 from the germline V gene are SGHTA and FQGNSA. The CDR3 coding sequence is TGTGCCAGCAGCTTATTTAGGACTAGCGGGGGAAGCACAGATACGCAGTATTTT. Its protein is CASSLFRTSGGSTDTQYF.

The chain links TRBV24-1 to TRBJ1-4; 10 bases match TRBD1. Germline V CDR1 and CDR2: KGHDR, SFDVKD. The CDR3 contains 18 residues. J lost 7 bases, V lost 4 bases, and 14 bases had no gene match. The CDR3 reads CATSDPGTGAGQSEKLFF. In DNA form, the CDR3 reads TGTGCCACCAGTGACCCCGGGACAGGGGCGGGGCAAAGTGAAAAACTGTTTTTT.

The rearrangement uses TRBV3-1 (or the pseudogene TRBV3-2) and TRBJ1-4, with 11 bases lining up with TRBD1. The trim removed 0 bases at V and 8 bases at J, leaving 11 bases unmatched. CDR1 is LGHDT and CDR2 is YNNKEL in the germline V gene (reference sequence). The CDR3 has 18 amino acids. CDR3 in DNA: TGTGCCAGCAGCCAAGATCCCCTGGACAGGGGGCTGGGCGAAAAACTGTTTTTT. Translated, it gives CASSQDPLDRGLGEKLFF.

V and J are TRBV28 and TRBJ1-1; possible D gene TRBD1, 6 bases. Trimming left V 7 bases short and J 5 bases short, with 17 bases between. Germline V gene data show CDR1 as MDHEN and CDR2 as SYDVKM. The CDR3 covers 14 residues. CDR3 protein: CASTPLGGRTEAFF. Written as DNA, the CDR3 is TGTGCCAGCACCCCTTTGGGGGGGCGGACTGAAGCTTTCTTT.

The chain links TRBV2 to TRBJ2-5; the match to TRBD1 covers 8 bases. Germline CDR1 SNHLY, CDR2 FYNNEI. V gave up 3 bases and J gave up 3 bases; unmatched junction bases: 3. The CDR3 extends over 14 amino acids. CDR3 amino acids: CASSEYRGEETQYF. In DNA, the CDR3 is TGTGCCAGCAGTGAGTACAGGGGGGAAGAGACCCAGTACTTC. The full variable domain, completed using reference TRBV2 and TRBJ2-5, is EPEVTQTPSHQVTQMGQEVILRCVPISNHLYFYWYRQILGQKVEFLVSFYNNEISEKSEIFDDQFSVERPDGSNFTLKIRSTKLEDSAMYFCASSEYRGEETQYFGPGTRLLVL.

This chain joins TRBV7-2 and TRBJ2-3; 9 bases map to TRBD2. This CDR3 is built from 16 residues. In germline, CDR1 is SGHTA, CDR2 FQGNSA. The junction had 7 bases not matched to a gene; V was cut back by 1 base and J by 5 bases. The CDR3 loop is CASSLVRGGIGDTQYF. The CDR3 DNA is TGTGCCAGCAGCTTAGTGCGGGGGGGCATCGGAGATACGCAGTATTTT.

This clone was found a few times. This chain joins TRBV4-2 and TRBJ1-6; D remains ambiguous. CDR1 and CDR2 (germline): LGHNA, YNFKEQ. Trimming shortened V by 0 bases and J by 0 bases, and 9 bases separated the two germline ends. The CDR3 runs 17 residues. The CDR3 region is CASSQDAGSSYNSPLHF. Here the CDR3 DNA reads TGTGCCAGCAGCCAAGATGCGGGGAGCTCCTATAATTCACCCCTCCACTTT.

The chain is built from TRBV6-2 or TRBV6-3 and TRBJ1-5; 7 bases are shared with TRBD1. The CDR3 loop spans 15 amino acids. The V and J ends lost 2 bases and 4 bases, in that order; junction bases with no gene match: 5. The germline V gene has CDR1 MNHEY and CDR2 SVGEGT. The CDR3 sequence is CASSYAQGTNQPQHF. CDR3 sequence (DNA): TGTGCCAGCAGTTACGCACAGGGGACGAATCAGCCCCAGCATTTT.